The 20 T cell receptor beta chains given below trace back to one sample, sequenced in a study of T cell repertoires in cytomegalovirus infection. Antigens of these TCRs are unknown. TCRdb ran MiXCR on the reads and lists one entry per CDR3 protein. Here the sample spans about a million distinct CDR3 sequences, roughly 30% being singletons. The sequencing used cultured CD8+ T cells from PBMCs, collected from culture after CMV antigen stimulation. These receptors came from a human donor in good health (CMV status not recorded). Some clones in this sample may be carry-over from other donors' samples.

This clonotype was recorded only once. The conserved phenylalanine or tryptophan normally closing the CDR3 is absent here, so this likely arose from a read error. The CDR3 loop reads CASNPILSPNTEAFS. The CDR3 DNA reads as TGTGCCAGTAATCCCATCCTCAGCCCTAACACTGAAGCTTTCTCT. The gene calls are TRBV19 and TRBJ1-1; D not certain. Trimming left V 7 bases short and J 2 bases short, with 17 bases between. The V gene's germline CDR1 is LNHDA and CDR2 SQIVND (reference sequence). This CDR3 is built from 15 residues.

Here the CDR3 reads CASRTTAEPQHF. CDR3 coding DNA: TGTGCCAGCAGGACCACTGCGGAGCCCCAGCATTTT. The rearrangement uses TRBV6-2 or TRBV6-3 and TRBJ1-5; D is unclear. CDR3 length equals 12 residues. Trimming removed 6 bases from V and 8 bases from J, with 11 bases in between. Germline values: CDR1 MNHEY, CDR2 SVGEGT.

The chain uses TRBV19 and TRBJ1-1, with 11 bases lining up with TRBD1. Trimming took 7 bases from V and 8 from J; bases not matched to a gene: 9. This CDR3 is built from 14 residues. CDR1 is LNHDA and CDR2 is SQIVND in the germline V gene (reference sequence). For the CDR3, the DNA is TGTGCCAGTACCGGAACGGACAGGGGGCCCGAAGCTTTCTTT. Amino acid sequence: CASTGTDRGPEAFF.

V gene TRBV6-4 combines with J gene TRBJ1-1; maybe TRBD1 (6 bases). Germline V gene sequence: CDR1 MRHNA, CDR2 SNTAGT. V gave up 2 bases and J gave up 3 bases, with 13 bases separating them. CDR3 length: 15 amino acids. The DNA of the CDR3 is TGTGCCAGCAGTGACGGTAACAGGGACGACACTGAAGCTTTCTTT. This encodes CASSDGNRDDTEAFF.

The CDR3 nucleotides are TGCAGCGTTCTGGACAAGGCCACTGAAGCTTTCTTT. This translates into CSVLDKATEAFF. The V and J genes are TRBV29-1 and TRBJ1-1; maybe TRBD1 (5 bases). Germline loops: CDR1 SQVTM, CDR2 ANQGSEA. The CDR3 has 12 amino acids. With 5 bases removed from V and 4 bases from J, the gap between germline ends came to 11 bases.

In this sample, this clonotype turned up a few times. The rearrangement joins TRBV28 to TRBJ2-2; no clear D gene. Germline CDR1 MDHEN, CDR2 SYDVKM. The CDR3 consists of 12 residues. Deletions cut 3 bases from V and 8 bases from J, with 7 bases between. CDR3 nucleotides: TGTGCCAGCAGTTTGGGTTGGGGGGAGCTGTTTTTT. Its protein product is CASSLGWGELFF.

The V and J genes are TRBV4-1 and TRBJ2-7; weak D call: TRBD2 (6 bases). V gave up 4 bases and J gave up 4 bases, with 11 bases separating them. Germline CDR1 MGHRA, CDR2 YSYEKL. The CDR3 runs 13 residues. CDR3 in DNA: TGCGCCAGCAGCCTTACGGAGGGGTACGAGCAGTACGTC. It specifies CASSLTEGYEQYV.

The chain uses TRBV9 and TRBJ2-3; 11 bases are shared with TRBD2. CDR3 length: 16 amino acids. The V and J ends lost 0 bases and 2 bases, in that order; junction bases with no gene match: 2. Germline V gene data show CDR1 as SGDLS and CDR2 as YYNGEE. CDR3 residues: CASSVDSGGDTDTQYF. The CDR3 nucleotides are TGTGCCAGCAGCGTAGATAGCGGGGGGGACACAGATACGCAGTATTTT.

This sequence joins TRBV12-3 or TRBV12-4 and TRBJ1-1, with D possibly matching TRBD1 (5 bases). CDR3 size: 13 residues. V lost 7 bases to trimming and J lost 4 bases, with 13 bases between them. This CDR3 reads CASTPGYGTEAFF. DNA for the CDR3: TGTGCCAGCACTCCAGGGTATGGCACTGAAGCTTTCTTT.

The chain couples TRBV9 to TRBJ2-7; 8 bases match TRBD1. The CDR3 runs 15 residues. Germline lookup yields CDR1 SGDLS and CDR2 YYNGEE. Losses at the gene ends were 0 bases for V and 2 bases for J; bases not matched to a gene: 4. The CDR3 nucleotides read TGTGCCAGCAGCGTAGCCGGGACAGGCACCTACGAGCAGTACTTC. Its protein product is CASSVAGTGTYEQYF.

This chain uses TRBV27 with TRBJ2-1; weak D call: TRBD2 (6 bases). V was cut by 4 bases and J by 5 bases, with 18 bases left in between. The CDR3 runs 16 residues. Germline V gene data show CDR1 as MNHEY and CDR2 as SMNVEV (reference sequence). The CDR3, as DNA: TGTGCCAGCAGTTCTGGGACGCGGGGAGGCCACAATGAGCAGTTCTTC. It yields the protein CASSSGTRGGHNEQFF.

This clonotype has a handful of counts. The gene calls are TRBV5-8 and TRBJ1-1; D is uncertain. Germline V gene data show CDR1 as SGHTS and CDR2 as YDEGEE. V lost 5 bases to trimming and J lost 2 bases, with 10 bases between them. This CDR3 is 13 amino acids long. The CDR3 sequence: CASSPGINTEAFF. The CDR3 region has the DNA TGTGCCAGCAGTCCCGGGATTAACACTGAAGCTTTCTTT. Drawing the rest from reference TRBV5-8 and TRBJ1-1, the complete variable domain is EAGVTQSPTHLIKTRGQQATLRCSPISGHTSVYWYQQALGLGLQFLLWYDEGEERNRGNFPPRFSGRQFPNYSSELNVNALELEDSALYLCASSPGINTEAFFGQGTRLTVV.

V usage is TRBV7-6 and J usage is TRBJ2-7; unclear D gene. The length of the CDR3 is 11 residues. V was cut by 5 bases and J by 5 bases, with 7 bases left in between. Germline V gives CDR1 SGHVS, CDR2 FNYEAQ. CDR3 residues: CASSQANEQYF. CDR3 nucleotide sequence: TGTGCCAGCAGCCAGGCGAACGAGCAGTACTTC.

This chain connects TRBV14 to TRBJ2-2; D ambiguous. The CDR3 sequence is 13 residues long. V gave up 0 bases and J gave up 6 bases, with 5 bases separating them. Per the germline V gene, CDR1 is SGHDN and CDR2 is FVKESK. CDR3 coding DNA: TGTGCCAGCAGCCAAGATCTTTCCGGGGAGCTGTTTTTT. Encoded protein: CASSQDLSGELFF.

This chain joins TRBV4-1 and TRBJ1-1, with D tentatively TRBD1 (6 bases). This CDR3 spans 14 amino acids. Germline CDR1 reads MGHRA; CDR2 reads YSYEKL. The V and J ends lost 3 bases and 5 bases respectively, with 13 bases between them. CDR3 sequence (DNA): TGCGCCAGCAGCCAGAGGGGGGGAACGACTGAAGCTTTCTTT. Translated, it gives CASSQRGGTTEAFF.

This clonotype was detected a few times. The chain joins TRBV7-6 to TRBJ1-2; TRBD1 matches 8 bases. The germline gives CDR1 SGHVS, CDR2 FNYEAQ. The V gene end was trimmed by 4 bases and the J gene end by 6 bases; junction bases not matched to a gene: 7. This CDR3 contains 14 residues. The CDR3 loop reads CASSWTGNQHGYTF. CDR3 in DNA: TGTGCCAGCAGCTGGACAGGGAATCAGCATGGCTACACCTTC.

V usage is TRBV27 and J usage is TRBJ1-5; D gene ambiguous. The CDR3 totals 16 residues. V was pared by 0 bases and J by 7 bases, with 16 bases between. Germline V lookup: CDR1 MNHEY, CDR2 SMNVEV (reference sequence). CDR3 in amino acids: CASSLSIGDRRQPQHF. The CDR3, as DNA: TGTGCCAGCAGTTTATCTATCGGGGATCGGCGCCAGCCCCAGCATTTT.

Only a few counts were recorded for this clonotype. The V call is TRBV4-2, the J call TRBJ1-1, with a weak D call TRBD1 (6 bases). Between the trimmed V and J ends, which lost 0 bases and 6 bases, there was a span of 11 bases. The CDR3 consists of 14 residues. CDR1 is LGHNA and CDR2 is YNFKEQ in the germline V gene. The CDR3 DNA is TGTGCCAGCAGCCAAGAAGGGACAAGGGCTGAAGCTTTCTTT. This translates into CASSQEGTRAEAFF.

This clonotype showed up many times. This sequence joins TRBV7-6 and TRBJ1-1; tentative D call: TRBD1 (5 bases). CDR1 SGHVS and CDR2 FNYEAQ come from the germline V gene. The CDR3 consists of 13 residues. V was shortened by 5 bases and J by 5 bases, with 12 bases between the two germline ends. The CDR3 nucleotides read TGTGCCAGCAGCAAGGGGAAGGGAACTGAAGCTTTCTTT. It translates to CASSKGKGTEAFF.

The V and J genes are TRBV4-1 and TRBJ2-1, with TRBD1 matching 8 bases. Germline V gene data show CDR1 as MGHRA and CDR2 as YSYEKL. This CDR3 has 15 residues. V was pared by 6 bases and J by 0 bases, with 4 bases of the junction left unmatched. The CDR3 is CASRHTGGSYNEQFF. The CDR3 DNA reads TGCGCCAGCAGGCACACAGGGGGCTCCTACAATGAGCAGTTCTTC.